This TCR beta chain was retrieved from a study of T cell repertoires in cytomegalovirus infection. Overall study context: CMV infection together with matching HLA type was indicated by public TCR beta signatures.

TCRdb passed the reads through MiXCR, listing each CDR3 protein once. Seen here are 210,000 or so distinct CDR3 sequences, 6.5% observed once, and the top ten hold around 6.9%. Points from the study as a whole: Accumulated public TCR beta family frequency recognized individuals carrying CMV together with the relevant HLA.

This clonotype was detected ten times or more. What it recognizes is unknown. This TCR was recovered from a human donor in good health (CMV status not recorded). Some clones in this sample may be carry-over from other donors' samples. Material: PBMCs.

CDR3 DNA sequence: TGTGCCACCAGCAGAGTCCAAGCGACTGAAGCTTTCTTT. This codes for CATSRVQATEAFF. This chain links TRBV15 with TRBJ1-1; D call uncertain. CDR3 length equals 13 residues. Between the trimmed V and J ends, which lost 1 base and 5 bases, there was a span of 8 bases. Germline CDR1 LNHNV, CDR2 YYDKDF (reference sequence).